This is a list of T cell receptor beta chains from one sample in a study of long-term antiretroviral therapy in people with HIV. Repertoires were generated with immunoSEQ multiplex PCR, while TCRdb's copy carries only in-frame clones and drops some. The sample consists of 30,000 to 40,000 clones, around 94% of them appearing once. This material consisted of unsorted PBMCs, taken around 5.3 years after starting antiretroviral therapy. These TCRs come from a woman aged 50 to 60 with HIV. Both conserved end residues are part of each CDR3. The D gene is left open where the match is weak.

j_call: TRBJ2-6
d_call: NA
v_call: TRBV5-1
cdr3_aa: CASSPATGSVSGANVLTF
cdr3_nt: TGCGCCAGCAGCCCCGCGACCGGATCGGTCTCTGGGGCCAACGTCCTGACTTTC

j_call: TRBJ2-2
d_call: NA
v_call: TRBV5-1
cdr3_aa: CASSLFGGANTGELFF
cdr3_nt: TGCGCCAGCAGCTTGTTTGGGGGAGCGAACACCGGGGAGCTGTTTTTT

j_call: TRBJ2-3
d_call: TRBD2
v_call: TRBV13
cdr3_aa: CASSRLRGGSDTQYF
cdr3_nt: TGTGCCAGCAGCCGACTGCGGGGGGGCTCAGATACGCAGTATTTT

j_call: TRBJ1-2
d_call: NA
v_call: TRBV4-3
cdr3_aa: CASSQGQNYGYTF
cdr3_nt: TGCGCCAGCAGCCAAGGACAGAACTATGGCTACACCTTC

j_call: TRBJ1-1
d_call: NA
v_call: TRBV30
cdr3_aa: CAWSPGDTEAFF
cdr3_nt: TGTGCCTGGAGCCCCGGCGACACTGAAGCTTTCTTT

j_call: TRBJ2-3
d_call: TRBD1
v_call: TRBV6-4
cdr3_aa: CASRQGPRGDTQYF
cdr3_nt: TGTGCCAGCAGACAGGGGCCGAGGGGGGATACGCAGTATTTT

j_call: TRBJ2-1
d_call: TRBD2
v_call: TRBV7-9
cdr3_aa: CASSLEATSGGSSYNEQFF
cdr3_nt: TGTGCCAGCAGCTTAGAGGCGACTAGCGGGGGGAGCTCCTACAATGAGCAGTTCTTC

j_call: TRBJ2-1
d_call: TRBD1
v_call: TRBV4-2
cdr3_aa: CASSQALLTGAWNEQFF
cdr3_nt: TGTGCCAGCAGCCAAGCATTACTGACAGGGGCTTGGAATGAGCAGTTCTTC

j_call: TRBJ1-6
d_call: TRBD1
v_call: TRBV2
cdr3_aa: CASSSYRGVSNSPLHF
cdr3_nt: TGTGCCAGCAGCAGTTACAGGGGTGTAAGTAATTCACCCCTCCACTTT

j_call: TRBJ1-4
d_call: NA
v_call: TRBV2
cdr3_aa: CASSELGRGNEKLFF
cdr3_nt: TGTGCCAGCAGTGAACTAGGCCGGGGGAATGAAAAACTGTTTTTT

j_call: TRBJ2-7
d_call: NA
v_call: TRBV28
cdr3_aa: CASWPGGTTDYEQYF
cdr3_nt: TGTGCCAGCTGGCCGGGTGGGACAACTGATTACGAGCAGTACTTC

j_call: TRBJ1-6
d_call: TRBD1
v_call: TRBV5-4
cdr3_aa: CASSSGQIFNSPLHF
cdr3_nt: TGTGCCAGCAGCTCGGGACAGATTTTTAATTCACCCCTCCACTTT